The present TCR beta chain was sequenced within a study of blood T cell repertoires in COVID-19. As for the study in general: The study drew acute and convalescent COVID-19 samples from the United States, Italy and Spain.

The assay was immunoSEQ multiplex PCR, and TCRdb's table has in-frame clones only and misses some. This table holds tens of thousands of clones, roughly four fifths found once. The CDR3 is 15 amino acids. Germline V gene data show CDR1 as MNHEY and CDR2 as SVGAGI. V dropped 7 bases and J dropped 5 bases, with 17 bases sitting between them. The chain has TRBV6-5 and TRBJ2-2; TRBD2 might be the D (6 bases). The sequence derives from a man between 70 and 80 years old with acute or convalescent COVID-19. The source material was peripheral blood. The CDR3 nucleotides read TGTGCCAGCACTACCCACGGGGGTCAGACCGGGGAGCTGTTTTTT. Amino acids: CASTTHGGQTGELFF.